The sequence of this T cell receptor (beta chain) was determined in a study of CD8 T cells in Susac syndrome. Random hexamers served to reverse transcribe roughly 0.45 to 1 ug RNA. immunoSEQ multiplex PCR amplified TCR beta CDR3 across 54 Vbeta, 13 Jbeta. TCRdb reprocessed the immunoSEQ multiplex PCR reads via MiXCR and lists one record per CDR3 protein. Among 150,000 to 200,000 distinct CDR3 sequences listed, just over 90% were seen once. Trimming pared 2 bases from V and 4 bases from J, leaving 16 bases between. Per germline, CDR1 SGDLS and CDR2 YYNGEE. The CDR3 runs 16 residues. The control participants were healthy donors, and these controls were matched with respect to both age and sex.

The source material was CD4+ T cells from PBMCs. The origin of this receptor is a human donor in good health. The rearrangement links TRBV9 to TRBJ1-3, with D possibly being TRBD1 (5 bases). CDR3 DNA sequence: TGTGCCAGCAGCGTCGGGACGCGGATCGGCGGAAACACCATATATTTT. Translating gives CASSVGTRIGGNTIYF.